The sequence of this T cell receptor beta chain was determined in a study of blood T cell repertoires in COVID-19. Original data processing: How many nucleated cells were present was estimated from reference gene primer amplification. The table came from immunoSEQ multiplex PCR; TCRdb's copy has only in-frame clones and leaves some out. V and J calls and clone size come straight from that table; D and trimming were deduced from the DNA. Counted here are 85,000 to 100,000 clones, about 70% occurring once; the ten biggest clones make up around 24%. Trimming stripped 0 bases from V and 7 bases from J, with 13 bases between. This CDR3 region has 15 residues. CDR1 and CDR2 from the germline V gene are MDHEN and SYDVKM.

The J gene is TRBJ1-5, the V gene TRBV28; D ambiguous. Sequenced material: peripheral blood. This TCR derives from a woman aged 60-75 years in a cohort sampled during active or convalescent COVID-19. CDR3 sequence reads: CASSLWGSGGQPQHF. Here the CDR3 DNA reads TGTGCCAGCAGTTTATGGGGGAGTGGAGGACAGCCCCAGCATTTT.